These 17 T cell receptor beta chains share one sample of origin, sequenced in a study of CD8+ T cells in alopecia areata. Stated treatment: oral pan-JAK inhibitor, 5-10 mg twice daily. Once RNA had been extracted, it was reverse transcribed into cDNA to act as the sequencing template. The data were produced by immunoSEQ multiplex PCR, yet TCRdb's version contains in-frame clones alone and is incomplete. The table records 180,000 or so clones, 50% to 75% of them present only once. The specimen was CD4+ T cells sorted from blood, collected at approximately week 56, from a patient treated with tofacitinib. The receptors here all came from a human donor with alopecia areata.

The V gene is TRBV5-6, the J gene TRBJ2-1; D not resolved. The CDR3 totals 15 residues. V was trimmed by 2 bases and J by 5 bases, leaving 14 bases between them. Germline V gene sequence: CDR1 SGHDT, CDR2 YYEEEE. CDR3: CASSFGLTTNNEQFF. CDR3 sequence (DNA): TGTGCCAGCAGCTTTGGGCTGACAACAAACAATGAGCAGTTCTTC. The full variable domain, completed using reference TRBV5-6 and TRBJ2-1, is DAGVTQSPTHLIKTRGQQVTLRCSPKSGHDTVSWYQQALGQGPQFIFQYYEEEERQRGNFPDRFSGHQFPNYSSELNVNALLLGDSALYLCASSFGLTTNNEQFFGPGTRLTVL.

This clone turned up a few times. J is TRBJ2-7 and V is TRBV29-1, with D maybe TRBD2 (5 bases). Trimming took off 6 bases at V and 1 base at J, with 13 bases between the two ends. This CDR3 has 13 residues. The V gene's germline CDR1 is SQVTM and CDR2 ANQGSEA. The chain's CDR3 is CSVAGVLSYEQYF. CDR3 nucleotide sequence: TGCAGCGTAGCCGGGGTCCTGTCCTACGAGCAGTACTTC.

V gene TRBV7-2 combines with J gene TRBJ2-2; D may be TRBD1 (5 bases). The V and J ends lost 3 bases and 1 base respectively, with 9 bases between them. Germline CDR1 reads SGHTA; CDR2 reads FQGNSA. This CDR3 region has 15 residues. CDR3 bases: TGTGCCAGCAGCTTGAACCAGGGGAACACCGGGGAGCTGTTTTTT. This translates into CASSLNQGNTGELFF.

The chain is built from TRBV4-1 and TRBJ2-5; D gene unclear. The length of the CDR3 is 16 residues. CDR1 and CDR2 (germline): MGHRA, YSYEKL. The V gene lost 2 bases and the J gene lost 1 base, with 14 bases spanning the gap. The CDR3 nucleotides are TGCGCCAGCAGCCAACGGCCCGACCGGTCCCAAGAGACCCAGTACTTC. Encoded protein: CASSQRPDRSQETQYF.

The chain couples TRBV10-3 to TRBJ1-5; D is undetermined. Germline V lookup: CDR1 ENHRY, CDR2 SYGVKD. Trimming took 4 bases from V and 1 from J, leaving 8 bases between them. The CDR3 is 14 amino acids. The CDR3 DNA sequence: TGTGCCATCAGTGCGACAAAGAGCAATCAGCCCCAGCATTTT. It translates to CAISATKSNQPQHF.

The chain recombines TRBV15 with TRBJ2-1, with a weak D call TRBD1 (6 bases). With 5 bases removed from V and 1 base from J, the gap between germline ends came to 12 bases. The CDR3 extends over 15 amino acids. Germline V gene sequence: CDR1 LNHNV, CDR2 YYDKDF (reference sequence). The CDR3 loop is CATSPARGSYNEQFF. The CDR3 nucleotides are TGTGCCACCAGCCCTGCCAGGGGATCCTACAATGAGCAGTTCTTC.

The gene calls are TRBV9 and TRBJ1-2, with a possible D match to TRBD1 (6 bases). V lost 3 bases to trimming and J lost 8 bases, with 11 bases between them. The CDR3 loop spans 12 amino acids. Germline-derived CDR1 and CDR2 are SGDLS and YYNGEE. In DNA form, the CDR3 reads TGTGCCAGCAGCGGACAGGCACCAGGCTACACCTTC. Its translation is CASSGQAPGYTF.

The CDR3 protein is CASKGQPEKLFF. For the CDR3, the DNA is TGTGCCAGCAAAGGACAACCTGAAAAACTGTTTTTT. This chain links TRBV6-5 with TRBJ1-4; D possibly corresponds to TRBD1 (5 bases). This CDR3 is built from 12 residues. Trimming cost V 7 bases and J 7 bases, with 10 bases left between them. Germline loops: CDR1 MNHEY, CDR2 SVGAGI.

The chain combines TRBV29-1 with TRBJ1-6; D uncertain. Per germline, CDR1 SQVTM and CDR2 ANQGSEA. The CDR3 has 13 amino acids. Between the trimmed V and J ends, which lost 3 bases and 8 bases, there was a span of 11 bases. CDR3 loop: CSVEAWRDSPLHF. The CDR3 region has the DNA TGCAGCGTTGAGGCGTGGCGCGATTCACCCCTCCACTTT.

In its sample, this clone was seen a few times. CDR3 loop: CASSLQGFSAEGYTF. CDR3 DNA: TGTGCCAGCAGCTTACAGGGATTCTCGGCGGAAGGCTACACCTTC. J is TRBJ1-2 and V is TRBV11-2; D is possibly TRBD1 (5 bases). The CDR3 is 15 amino acids. V lost 2 bases to trimming and J lost 8 bases, with 18 bases between them. From germline, CDR1 is SGHAT and CDR2 FQNNGV.

The chain uses TRBV6-6 and TRBJ1-1, with a tentative D call TRBD1 (5 bases). The CDR3 is 13 amino acids. Trimming shortened V by 5 bases and J by 1 base, and 8 bases separated the two germline ends. Germline CDR1 and CDR2: MNHNY and SVGAGI (reference sequence). CDR3 nucleotides: TGTGCCAGCAGTGTTAGGGGGAACACTGAAGCTTTCTTT. It is translated as CASSVRGNTEAFF.

This clone was recorded once. This chain links TRBV18 with TRBJ2-5; D is uncertain. The CDR3 length is 14 residues. The germline V and J ends were trimmed by 2 bases and 1 base, with 8 bases remaining between them. The germline gives CDR1 KGHSH, CDR2 LQKENI. The CDR3 bases are TGTGCCAGCTCACCAAGCAGGCGCCAAGAGACCCAGTACTTC. Its translation: CASSPSRRQETQYF.

J is TRBJ2-3 and V is TRBV4-1, with D hard to call. V lost 1 base and J 4 bases, leaving 9 bases between the germline ends. The CDR3 extends over 14 amino acids. Germline loops: CDR1 MGHRA, CDR2 YSYEKL. The CDR3 loop reads CASSQGVPSDTQYF. CDR3 DNA: TGCGCCAGCAGCCAAGGGGTGCCCTCAGATACGCAGTATTTT.

The chain is built from TRBV29-1 and TRBJ1-1; the D gene is possibly TRBD1 (5 bases). This CDR3 has 13 amino acids. In germline, CDR1 is SQVTM, CDR2 ANQGSEA. The V gene lost 6 bases and the J gene lost 5 bases, with 16 bases spanning the gap. DNA for the CDR3: TGCAGCGTGATGGGACTCAGGAGGACTGAAGCTTTCTTT. Its translation: CSVMGLRRTEAFF.

The table lists this clone with a few counts. The V call is TRBV27, the J call TRBJ2-5; 7 nucleotides align to TRBD1. The CDR3 extends over 15 amino acids. The trim removed 5 bases at V and 2 bases at J, leaving 8 bases unmatched. Germline assignment: CDR1 MNHEY and CDR2 SMNVEV (reference sequence). The CDR3 loop reads CASSTRSGQQETQYF. For the CDR3, the DNA is TGTGCCAGCAGTACTAGATCGGGACAGCAAGAGACCCAGTACTTC.

This clone was seen only a few times. The J gene is TRBJ1-4, the V gene TRBV10-3; TRBD1 matches 9 bases. This CDR3 comprises 16 residues. The germline V gene encodes CDR1 ENHRY and CDR2 SYGVKD. Losses at the gene ends were 10 bases for V and 0 bases for J; bases not matched to a gene: 9. The CDR3 spells CATRDRAIATNEKLFF. CDR3 DNA sequence: TGTGCCACCCGGGACAGGGCAATTGCAACTAATGAAAAACTGTTTTTT.

CDR3 in DNA: TGTGCCTGGAGGCAGGGGGCTGAAGCTTTCTTT. Protein: CAWRQGAEAFF. The rearrangement joins TRBV30 to TRBJ1-1; 7 bases map to TRBD1. The germline CDR1 and CDR2 sequences are GTSNPN and SVGIG (reference sequence). V was clipped by 3 bases and J by 6 bases; unmatched bases: 1. The CDR3 sequence is 11 residues long.